This TCR beta chain emerged from a study of T cell clonality in common variable immunodeficiency. Broader study findings: The cause of increased CVID clonality remains unclear without subpopulation sequencing. Shared TCRbeta clones were fewer between CVID subjects than controls. In common variable immunodeficiency, TCR beta chains reportedly carried fewer deletions and N-nucleotide insertions.

With regard to this clone: Its antigen is unidentified. The read stops 3 residues short of the end of the CDR3; the missing end is completed from the germline J gene.

Data came from immunoSEQ multiplex PCR; TCRdb stores just in-frame clones and leaves some out. The sample's table shows some 8,200 clones. The CVID group had under 16 females and 29 males, mean age about 36. Both groups were predominantly of Caucasian heritage. This CDR3 comprises 14 residues. CDR1 is SGHTA, CDR2 FQGNSA, per germline. V was trimmed by 5 bases and J by 5 bases, leaving 15 bases between them. V usage is TRBV7-2 and J usage is TRBJ2-5; TRBD1 might be the D (6 bases). The sequencing sample was made of peripheral blood mononuclear cells. The sequence came from a human donor with common variable immunodeficiency. Incomplete CDR3 DNA: TGTGCCAGCAGCCGACAGGCCATAGAGGAGACC. Encoded protein: CASSRQAIEET. The CDR3, in full, reads CASSRQAIEETQYF.